Included here is one T cell receptor (beta chain) sequence, with context. Its target is not known. Clones were read by immunoSEQ multiplex PCR, and TCRdb kept only the in-frame ones, dropping some. The table shows tens of thousands of clones, with approximately 80% occurring only once. The data derive from a study of glioma-infiltrating T cells after dendritic cell vaccination. Study-wide context: Treatment, given 2003 to 2012, was autologous tumor lysate-pulsed dendritic cell vaccination. Findings and limits, study-wide: Estimated pretreatment TIL content predicted outcome after dendritic cell vaccination.

This receptor was taken from a human donor with glioblastoma. This material consisted of blood, taken before dendritic cell vaccination.

The CDR3 reads CASSVDPSGGRGTTQYF. CDR3 DNA sequence: TGTGCCAGCAGCGTCGACCCTAGCGGCGGAAGGGGAACTACGCAGTATTTT. The chain is built from TRBV9 and TRBJ2-3, with 7 bases matching TRBD2. Per the germline V gene, CDR1 is SGDLS and CDR2 is YYNGEE. With 2 bases clipped from V and 8 bases from J, the junction kept 17 bases outside the gene matches. The CDR3 is 17 amino acids.